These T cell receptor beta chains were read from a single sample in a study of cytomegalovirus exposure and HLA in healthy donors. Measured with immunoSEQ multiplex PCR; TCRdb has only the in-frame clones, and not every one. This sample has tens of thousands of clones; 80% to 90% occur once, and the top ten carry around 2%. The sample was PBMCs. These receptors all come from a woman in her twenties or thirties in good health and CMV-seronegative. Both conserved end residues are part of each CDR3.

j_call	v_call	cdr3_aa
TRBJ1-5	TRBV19	CASSARTDRGGQPQHF
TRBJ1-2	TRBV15	CATSRPQFGWGYTF
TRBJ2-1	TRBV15	CATSRGIIAGGPDEQFF
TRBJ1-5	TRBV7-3	CASSNMGHRSNQPQHF
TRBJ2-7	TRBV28	CASREVGVGGEQYF
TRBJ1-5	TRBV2	CASSGVPGQGGDSNQPQHF
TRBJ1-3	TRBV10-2	CASSEAGQGHNTIYF
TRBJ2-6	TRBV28	CASRTAGRALGANVLTF
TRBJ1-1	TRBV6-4	CASSERSRGGLGTEAFF
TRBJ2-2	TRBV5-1	CASNGQPPNTGELFF
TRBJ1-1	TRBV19	CASIRANTEAFF
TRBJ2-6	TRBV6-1	CASSDGVGANVLTF
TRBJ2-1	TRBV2	CASSPGLIAYNEQFF
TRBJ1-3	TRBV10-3	CATWDKGASGNTIYF
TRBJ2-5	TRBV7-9	CASSYGTGEVETQYF